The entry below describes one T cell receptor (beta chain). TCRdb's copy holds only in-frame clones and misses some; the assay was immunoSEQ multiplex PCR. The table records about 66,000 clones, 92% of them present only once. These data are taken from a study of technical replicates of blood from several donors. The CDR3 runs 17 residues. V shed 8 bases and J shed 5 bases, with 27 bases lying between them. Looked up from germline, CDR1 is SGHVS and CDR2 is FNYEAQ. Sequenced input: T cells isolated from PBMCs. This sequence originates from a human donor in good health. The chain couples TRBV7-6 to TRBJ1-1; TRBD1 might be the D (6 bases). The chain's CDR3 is CASGPDSPWGILTEAFF. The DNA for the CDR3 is TGTGCCAGCGGCCCGGACAGCCCATGGGGTATATTGACTGAAGCTTTCTTT.